The entry that follows covers one TCR beta chain sequence. As yet, its antigen is unknown. The CDR3 runs 16 residues. CDR1 is DFQATT and CDR2 is SNEGSKA in the germline V gene (reference sequence). Trimming removed 0 bases from V and 3 bases from J; junction bases left unmatched: 6. This sample was taken from a study of blood T cells in healthy people across ages. Study outcomes and limitations: In long-lived donors, naive CD4+ cell counts and diversity exceeded those of aged donors. Investigators viewed diversity estimates from one million T cells as underestimates, the study reported.

Combining a sample-barcoded 5' primer with a J-beta primer mix, a second PCR ran for about 7 to 11 cycles. Every single cDNA molecule received a tag from a template-switch adaptor with 12 random nucleotides. TCRdb re-analysed the 5' RACE reads in MiXCR, keeping a single row per CDR3 protein. The sample contains about 640,000 distinct CDR3 sequences, about 30% of which appear only once. The sample taken for sequencing was blood. This chain joins TRBV20-1 and TRBJ2-7; TRBD2 matches 12 bases. The receptor was isolated from an elderly woman in good health. CDR3: CSARDLLAGGGYEQYF. The CDR3 coding sequence is TGCAGTGCTAGAGACCTCCTAGCGGGGGGGGGCTACGAGCAGTACTTC.